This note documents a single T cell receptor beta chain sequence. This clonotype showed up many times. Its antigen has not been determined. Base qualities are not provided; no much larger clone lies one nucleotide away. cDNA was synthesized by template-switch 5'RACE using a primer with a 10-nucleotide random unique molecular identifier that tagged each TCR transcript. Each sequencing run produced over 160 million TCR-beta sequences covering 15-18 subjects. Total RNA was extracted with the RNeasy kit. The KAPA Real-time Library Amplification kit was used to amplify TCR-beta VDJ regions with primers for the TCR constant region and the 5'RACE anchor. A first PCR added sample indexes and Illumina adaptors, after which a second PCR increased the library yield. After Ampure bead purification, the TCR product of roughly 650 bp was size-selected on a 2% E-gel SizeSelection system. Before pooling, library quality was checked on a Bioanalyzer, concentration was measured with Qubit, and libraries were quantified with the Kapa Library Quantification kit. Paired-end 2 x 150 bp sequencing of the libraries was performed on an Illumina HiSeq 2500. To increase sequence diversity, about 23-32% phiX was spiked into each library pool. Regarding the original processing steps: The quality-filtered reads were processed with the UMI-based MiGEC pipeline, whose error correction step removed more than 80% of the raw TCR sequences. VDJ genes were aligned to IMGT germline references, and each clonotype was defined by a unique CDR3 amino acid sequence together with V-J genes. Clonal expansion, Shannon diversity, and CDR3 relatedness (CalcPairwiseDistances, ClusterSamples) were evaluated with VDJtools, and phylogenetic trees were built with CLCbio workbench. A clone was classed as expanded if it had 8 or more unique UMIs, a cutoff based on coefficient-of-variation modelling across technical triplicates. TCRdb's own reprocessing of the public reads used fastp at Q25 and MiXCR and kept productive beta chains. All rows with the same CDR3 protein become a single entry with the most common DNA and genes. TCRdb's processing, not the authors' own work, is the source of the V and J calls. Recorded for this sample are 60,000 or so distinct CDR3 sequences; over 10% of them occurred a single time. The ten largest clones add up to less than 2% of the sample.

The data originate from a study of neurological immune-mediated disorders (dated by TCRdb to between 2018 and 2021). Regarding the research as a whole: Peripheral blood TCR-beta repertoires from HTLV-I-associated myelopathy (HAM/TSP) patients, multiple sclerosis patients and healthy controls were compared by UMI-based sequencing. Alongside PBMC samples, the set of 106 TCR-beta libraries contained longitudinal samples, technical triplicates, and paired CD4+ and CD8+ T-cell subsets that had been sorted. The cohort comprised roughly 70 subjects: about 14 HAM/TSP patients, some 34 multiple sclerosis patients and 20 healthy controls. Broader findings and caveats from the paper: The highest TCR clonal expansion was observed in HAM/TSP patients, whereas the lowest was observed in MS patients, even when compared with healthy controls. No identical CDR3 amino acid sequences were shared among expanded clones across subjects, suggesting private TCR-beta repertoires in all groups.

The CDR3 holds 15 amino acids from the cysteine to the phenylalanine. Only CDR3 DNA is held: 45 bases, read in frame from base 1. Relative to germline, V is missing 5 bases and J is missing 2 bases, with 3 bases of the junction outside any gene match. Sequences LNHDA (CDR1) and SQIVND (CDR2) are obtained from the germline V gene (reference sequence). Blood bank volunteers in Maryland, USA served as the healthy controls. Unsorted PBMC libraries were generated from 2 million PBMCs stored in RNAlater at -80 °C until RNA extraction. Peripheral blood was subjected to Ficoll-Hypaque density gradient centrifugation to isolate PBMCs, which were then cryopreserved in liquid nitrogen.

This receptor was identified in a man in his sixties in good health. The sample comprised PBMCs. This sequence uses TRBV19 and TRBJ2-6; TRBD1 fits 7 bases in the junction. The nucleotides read TGTGCCAGTAGTGTCACAGGGGCTGGGGCCAACGTCCTGACTTTC. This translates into CASSVTGAGANVLTF.